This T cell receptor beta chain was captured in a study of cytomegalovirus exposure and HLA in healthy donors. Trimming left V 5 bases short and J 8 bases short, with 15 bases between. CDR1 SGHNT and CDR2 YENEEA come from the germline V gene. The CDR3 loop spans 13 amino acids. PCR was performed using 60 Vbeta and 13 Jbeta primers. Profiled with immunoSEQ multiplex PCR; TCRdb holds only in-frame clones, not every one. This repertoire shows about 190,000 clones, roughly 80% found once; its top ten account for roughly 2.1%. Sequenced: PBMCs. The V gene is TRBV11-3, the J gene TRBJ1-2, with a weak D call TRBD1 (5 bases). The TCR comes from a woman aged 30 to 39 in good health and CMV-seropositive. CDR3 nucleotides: TGTGCCAGCAGCCAGACGGGGGTTGAGGGCTACACCTTC. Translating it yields CASSQTGVEGYTF.